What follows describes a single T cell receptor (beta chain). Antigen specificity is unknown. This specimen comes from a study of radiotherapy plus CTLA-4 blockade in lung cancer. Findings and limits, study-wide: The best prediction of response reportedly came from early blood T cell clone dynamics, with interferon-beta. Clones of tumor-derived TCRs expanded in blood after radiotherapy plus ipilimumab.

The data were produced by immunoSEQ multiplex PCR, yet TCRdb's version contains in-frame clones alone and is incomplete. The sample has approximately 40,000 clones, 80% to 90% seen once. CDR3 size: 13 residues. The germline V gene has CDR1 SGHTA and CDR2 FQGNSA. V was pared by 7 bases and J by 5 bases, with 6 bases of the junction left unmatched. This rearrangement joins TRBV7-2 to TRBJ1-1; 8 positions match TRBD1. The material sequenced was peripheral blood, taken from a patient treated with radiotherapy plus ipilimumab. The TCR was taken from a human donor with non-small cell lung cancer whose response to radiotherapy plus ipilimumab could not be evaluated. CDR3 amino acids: CASNQGARTEAFF. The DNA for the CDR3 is TGTGCCAGCAACCAGGGGGCGAGAACTGAAGCTTTCTTT.